The 20 T cell receptor beta chains below all came from one sample that was sequenced in a study of blood T cell repertoires in COVID-19. Profiling relied on immunoSEQ multiplex PCR, and the TCRdb table lists in-frame clones only, not all of them. The sample includes under 200,000 clones, under 85% of them seen just once. The sequenced sample consisted of peripheral blood. The receptors here all came from a woman older than 75 with acute or convalescent COVID-19.

This clone showed up many times. This chain joins TRBV15 and TRBJ2-7; the match to TRBD2 covers 9 bases. This CDR3 contains 15 residues. In germline, CDR1 is LNHNV, CDR2 YYDKDF (reference sequence). The junction had 7 bases not matched to a gene; V was cut back by 1 base and J by 6 bases. This chain's CDR3 is CATSRVASGTSEQYF. The CDR3 nucleotides read TGTGCCACCAGCAGAGTCGCTAGCGGGACGTCCGAGCAGTACTTC. The variable domain in full, with the rest retrieved from reference TRBV15 and TRBJ2-7, is DAMVIQNPRYQVTQFGKPVTLSCSQTLNHNVMYWYQQKSSQAPKLLFHYYDKDFNNEADTPDNFQSRRPNTSFCFLDIRSPGLGDTAMYLCATSRVASGTSEQYFGPGTRLTVT.

This chain connects TRBV7-8 to TRBJ1-1, with no clear D. Deletions cut 5 bases from V and 3 bases from J, with 13 bases between. The CDR3 contains 14 residues. Germline V gene sequence: CDR1 SGHVS, CDR2 FQNEAQ. DNA of the CDR3: TGTGCCAGCAGCCGAATTAGCGCATACACTGAAGCTTTCTTT. Its protein is CASSRISAYTEAFF.

V usage is TRBV30 and J usage is TRBJ1-5, with D perhaps matching TRBD1 (6 bases). The length of the CDR3 is 13 residues. Germline V gene data show CDR1 as GTSNPN and CDR2 as SVGIG (reference sequence). Trimming removed 8 bases from V and 4 bases from J, with 15 bases in between. The CDR3 sequence: CAGGGGGNQPQHF. The CDR3 nucleotides are TGTGCCGGCGGGGGGGGCGGTAATCAGCCCCAGCATTTT.

In regard to this clone: A much larger clone is a single base away; this may be a read error. The chain combines TRBV7-2 with TRBJ1-2, with 7 bases fitting TRBD1. Germline lookup yields CDR1 SGHTA and CDR2 FQGNSA. CDR3 length: 13 amino acids. The junction had 2 bases not matched to a gene; V was cut back by 5 bases and J by 2 bases. The CDR3: CASSPDRNYGYTF. The CDR3 nucleotides are TGTGCCAGCAGCCCGGACAGGAACTATGGCTACACCTTC.

This chain joins TRBV4-3 and TRBJ2-5; 9 bases fit TRBD2. J gave up 3 bases and V 0 bases, and 5 bases lay outside the gene matches. In germline, CDR1 is LGHNA, CDR2 YSLEER. The CDR3 contains 16 residues. The CDR3 region is CASSQELAGIKETQYF. CDR3 nucleotide sequence: TGCGCCAGCAGCCAAGAGCTAGCGGGGATTAAAGAGACCCAGTACTTC.

J is TRBJ2-7 and V is TRBV12-3 or TRBV12-4; no clear D. This CDR3 spans 13 amino acids. Trimming shortened V by 3 bases and J by 7 bases, and 13 bases separated the two germline ends. CDR3 DNA sequence: TGTGCCAGCAGTTTTAATTTTCCGAGGGAGCAGTACTTC. It is translated as CASSFNFPREQYF.

This chain uses TRBV6-2 or TRBV6-3 with TRBJ1-2; D is perhaps TRBD1 (5 bases). Deletions cut 7 bases from V and 5 bases from J, with 20 bases between. CDR1 is MNHEY, CDR2 SVGEGT, per germline. The CDR3 has 15 residues. The CDR3 loop reads CASNPGGDGYYGYTF. The CDR3 coding sequence is TGTGCCAGCAACCCGGGAGGGGATGGTTATTATGGCTACACCTTC.

The chain carries TRBV20-1 and TRBJ1-5, with unresolved D. Germline CDR1 reads DFQATT; CDR2 reads SNEGSKA (reference sequence). V was clipped by 3 bases and J by 5 bases, with 11 bases between them. The CDR3 has 13 amino acids. The CDR3 sequence: CSASLGEDQPQHF. Here the CDR3 DNA reads TGCAGTGCTAGTCTCGGTGAGGATCAGCCCCAGCATTTT.

This clone has only a few counts. The chain employs TRBV5-1 and TRBJ2-7; 8 positions agree with TRBD1. V dropped 4 bases and J dropped 0; count of bases not matched to a gene: 6. This CDR3 has 15 amino acids. In germline, CDR1 is SGHRS, CDR2 YFSETQ. The CDR3 coding sequence is TGCGCCAGCAGCGGTGGACAGGGAAACTCCTACGAGCAGTACTTC. This codes for CASSGGQGNSYEQYF.

V gene TRBV6-5 combines with J gene TRBJ1-1; D is perhaps TRBD1 (5 bases). Germline assignment: CDR1 MNHEY and CDR2 SVGAGI. The CDR3 has 14 residues. Trimming pared 6 bases from V and 1 base from J, leaving 12 bases between. The CDR3 here is CASRAVGGNTEAFF. The CDR3 coding sequence is TGTGCCAGCAGGGCCGTGGGGGGGAACACTGAAGCTTTCTTT.

This clone was detected only a few times. The chain is built from TRBV12-3 or TRBV12-4 and TRBJ1-2; TRBD1 aligns across 8 bases. CDR3 length: 13 amino acids. V dropped 5 bases and J dropped 6; count of bases not matched to a gene: 5. Here the CDR3 reads CASSATGGNGYTF. CDR3 nucleotides: TGTGCCAGCAGTGCCACAGGGGGGAATGGCTACACCTTC.

The chain couples TRBV27 to TRBJ1-2; TRBD1 is a possible D gene (5 bases). Germline V gives CDR1 MNHEY, CDR2 SMNVEV (reference sequence). The CDR3 runs 16 residues. Trimming left V 1 base short and J 7 bases short, with 19 bases between. CDR3 region: CASSLLSPRGGGGYTF. In nucleotides, the CDR3 is TGTGCCAGCAGTTTATTGTCCCCAAGGGGCGGGGGTGGCTACACCTTC.

The V and J genes are TRBV19 and TRBJ2-3; unclear D gene. Germline V gene data show CDR1 as LNHDA and CDR2 as SQIVND (reference sequence). Trimming took 3 bases from V and 4 from J, leaving 5 bases between them. The length of the CDR3 is 12 residues. CDR3 amino acids: CASSIAADTQYF. CDR3 in DNA: TGTGCCAGTAGTATCGCAGCAGATACGCAGTATTTT.

The chain combines TRBV6-5 with TRBJ1-3; unclear D gene. V lost 5 bases, J lost 0 bases, and 11 bases lay in between. The CDR3 extends over 15 amino acids. Germline V lookup: CDR1 MNHEY, CDR2 SVGAGI. The CDR3, as DNA: TGTGCCAGCAGTCCCCTCCTAACCTCTGGAAACACCATATATTTT. Residues: CASSPLLTSGNTIYF.

The chain's CDR3 is CASSPGTGLANYGYTF. For the CDR3, the DNA is TGTGCCAGCTCCCCCGGGACAGGGCTTGCGAACTATGGCTACACCTTC. The V call is TRBV18, the J call TRBJ1-2, with TRBD1 matching over 9 bases. The germline gives CDR1 KGHSH, CDR2 LQKENI. Trimming removed 6 bases from V and 2 bases from J; junction bases left unmatched: 10. CDR3 length: 16 residues.

As for this clone: The same CDR3 arises from other DNA sequences in this sample as well. The chain employs TRBV7-2 and TRBJ2-2, with 12 bases identical to TRBD2. Germline V CDR1 and CDR2: SGHTA, FQGNSA. The CDR3 sequence is 15 residues long. J gave up 7 bases and V 5 bases, and 5 bases lay outside the gene matches. The CDR3 bases are TGTGCCAGCAGCCTACTAGCGGGGGGTCACGGGGAGCTGTTTTTT. Amino acids: CASSLLAGGHGELFF.

The chain couples TRBV19 to TRBJ1-6; D is unclear. This CDR3 has 13 amino acids. The germline gives CDR1 LNHDA, CDR2 SQIVND (reference sequence). The V end lost 6 bases, the J end lost 8 bases, and 11 bases lay between the germline ends. This CDR3 reads CASRFRSYSPLHF. CDR3 coding DNA: TGTGCCAGTAGATTCAGGTCTTATTCACCCCTCCACTTT. Combining the CDR3 with reference TRBV19 and TRBJ1-6 gives the whole variable domain DGGITQSPKYLFRKEGQNVTLSCEQNLNHDAMYWYRQDPGQGLRLIYYSQIVNDFQKGDIAEGYSVSREKKESFPLTVTSAQKNPTAFYLCASRFRSYSPLHFGNGTRLTVT.

CDR3 coding DNA: TGCGCCAGCAGCGGCGGGGCTAGCGGGAGCGGCAATGAGCAGTTCTTC. It is translated as CASSGGASGSGNEQFF. This chain uses TRBV5-1 with TRBJ2-1; 10 nucleotides agree with TRBD2. Germline loops: CDR1 SGHRS, CDR2 YFSETQ. The CDR3 extends over 16 amino acids. V shed 4 bases, J shed 6 bases, and the junction held 10 bases outside the gene matches.

The rearrangement links TRBV5-4 to TRBJ1-2; D might be TRBD1 (5 bases). The CDR3 totals 14 residues. From germline, CDR1 is SGHNT and CDR2 YYREEE (reference sequence). V lost 0 bases and J 2 bases, leaving 8 bases between the germline ends. The CDR3 is CASSLAGNNYGYTF. CDR3 DNA: TGTGCCAGCAGCTTGGCAGGGAACAACTATGGCTACACCTTC.

The CDR3 region has the DNA TGTGCCAGCAGCCAAGACTCGCGGTACACCTACGAGCAGTACTTC. It encodes CASSQDSRYTYEQYF. The rearrangement uses TRBV3-1 (or the pseudogene TRBV3-2) and TRBJ2-7, with D hard to call. CDR3 size: 15 residues. Trimming took 0 bases from V and 2 from J, leaving 11 bases between them. Germline V CDR1 and CDR2: LGHDT, YNNKEL (reference sequence).